This T cell receptor beta chain was identified in a study of siplizumab effects on memory and regulatory T cells. Points from the study as a whole: Mappable CD4+ clones that were alloreactive averaged about 69% Treg-derived with siplizumab versus 25% to 30% in controls. Unstimulated subsets captured only a minor fraction of alloreactive clones. Alloreactive sequences traceable to unstimulated CD4+ memory cells declined significantly under siplizumab.

The V and J ends lost 11 bases and 1 base respectively, with 14 bases between them. The CDR3 contains 13 residues. Per germline, CDR1 SEHNR and CDR2 FQNEAQ (reference sequence). In this sample, this clone turned up once. Antigen specificity is unknown. Here immunoSEQ multiplex PCR was the method, and the copy in TCRdb shows in-frame clones only, minus some. Of about 50,000 clones in the sample, more than 85% were seen once. The chain uses TRBV7-9 and TRBJ1-2; perhaps TRBD1 as D (6 bases). Sequenced input: naive CD8+ T cells sorted from blood. This TCR was sampled from a human donor in good health. CDR3 loop: CAGLGGYNYGYTF. DNA for the CDR3: TGTGCCGGCCTAGGGGGTTATAACTATGGCTACACCTTC.